Each of the 18 T cell receptor beta chains below was sequenced from the same sample in a study of T cells in Graves' hyperthyroidism and ophthalmopathy. Amplification yielded TCR beta CDR3 regions, with RNA transcripts as the source. First-round RT-PCR targeting the TCR CDR3 was performed with the HTBI primer set. TCRdb re-called the multiplex PCR reads with MiXCR, one entry per CDR3 protein. Here the sample spans about 320,000 distinct CDR3 sequences, around a sixth being singletons. Sequencing used blood. These receptors were taken from a man in his thirties or forties with Graves' hyperthyroidism.

This clonotype was seen many times. V usage is TRBV12-3 or TRBV12-4 and J usage is TRBJ2-1, with 10 bases that match TRBD2. The CDR3 is made up of 18 amino acids. J lost 7 bases, V lost 6 bases, and 18 bases had no gene match. DNA of the CDR3: TGTGCCAGCAGCACAACGGGCCGCGGGGCTAGCGGGAGAAATGAGCAGTTCTTC. Its translation is CASSTTGRGASGRNEQFF.

The chain uses TRBV30 and TRBJ1-2, with a weak D call TRBD1 (6 bases). Germline V lookup: CDR1 GTSNPN, CDR2 SVGIG (reference sequence). Trimming removed 1 base at V and 6 bases at J, with 12 bases between. The CDR3 loop spans 13 amino acids. The CDR3 coding sequence is TGTGCCTGGAGTGAAAGACAGGCGGATGGCTACACCTTC. This codes for CAWSERQADGYTF.

This clonotype was observed many times. This chain joins TRBV7-3 and TRBJ2-1; tentatively, D is TRBD1 (6 bases). This CDR3 contains 14 residues. Per germline, CDR1 SGHTA and CDR2 FQGTGA. V was pared by 3 bases and J by 7 bases, with 13 bases between. CDR3 loop: CASSLYSGDNEQFF. The CDR3 DNA sequence: TGTGCCAGCAGCTTGTACTCAGGGGATAATGAGCAGTTCTTC. The whole variable domain, remainder taken from reference TRBV7-3 and TRBJ2-1, is GAGVSQTPSNKVTEKGKYVELRCDPISGHTALYWYRQSLGQGPEFLIYFQGTGAADDSGLPNDRFFAVRPEGSVSTLKIQRTERGDSAVYLCASSLYSGDNEQFFGPGTRLTVL.

This clonotype was recorded many times. The chain combines TRBV24-1 with TRBJ2-1; 14 bases fit TRBD2. The J segment lost 4 bases and the V segment lost 3 bases, leaving 10 bases of the junction unmatched. CDR3 length: 19 residues. Germline V gene lookup returns CDR1 KGHDR and CDR2 SFDVKD. CDR3 coding DNA: TGTGCCACCAGTGATCCAGGGACTAGCGGGAGTAGAAGTTACAATGAGCAGTTCTTC. It codes for CATSDPGTSGSRSYNEQFF.

This clonotype was counted ten times or more. The chain couples TRBV20-1 to TRBJ1-2; D might be TRBD1 (5 bases). The CDR3 is made up of 17 amino acids. Trimming cost V 0 bases and J 5 bases, with 22 bases left between them. The germline V gene has CDR1 DFQATT and CDR2 SNEGSKA (reference sequence). DNA for the CDR3: TGCAGTGCTAGAGATAAGGTCAAGAAGACAGTCCTTTATGGCTACACCTTC. This gives the protein CSARDKVKKTVLYGYTF.

This clonotype has just a few counts. A read error may account for a junction end that differs from germline. The chain uses TRBV7-9 and TRBJ2-7, with TRBD2 matching over 9 bases. Per the germline V gene, CDR1 is SEHNR and CDR2 is FQNEAQ (reference sequence). This CDR3 spans 16 amino acids. The CDR3 DNA is TGCGCCAGCAGCCAGGGACTAGCTTTCGGACTAAACGAGCAGTACTTC. It encodes CASSQGLAFGLNEQYF.

This clonotype was observed a handful of times. The chain employs TRBV6-1 and TRBJ2-1; a weak D match, TRBD1 (5 bases). CDR3 length equals 13 residues. In germline, CDR1 is MNHNS, CDR2 SASEGT. With 5 bases removed from V and 5 bases from J, the gap between germline ends came to 10 bases. CDR3 protein: CASSRGHNNEQFF. The CDR3 DNA reads TGTGCCAGCAGTCGAGGACACAACAATGAGCAGTTCTTC.

This clonotype has a handful of counts. CDR3 in DNA: TGTGCCAGCAGCTTGCTAGCGGGAGGCGTAGAGCAGTACTTC. Its protein product is CASSLLAGGVEQYF. This chain uses TRBV11-2 with TRBJ2-7, with TRBD2 identical over 11 bases. Germline CDR1 reads SGHAT; CDR2 reads FQNNGV. CDR3 size: 14 residues. The ends lost 3 bases at V and 7 bases at J; junction bases unmatched: 5.

This chain links TRBV14 with TRBJ2-4; 8 bases are shared with TRBD2. Looked up from germline, CDR1 is SGHDN and CDR2 is FVKESK. This CDR3 is built from 13 residues. V lost 4 bases, J lost 6 bases, and 2 bases stayed unmatched. The CDR3 spells CASSRLAGNIQYF. The CDR3 nucleotides are TGTGCCAGCAGCCGCCTAGCGGGAAACATTCAGTACTTC.

The chain is built from TRBV6-4 and TRBJ1-5, with TRBD1 identical over 10 bases. Germline V gene data show CDR1 as MRHNA and CDR2 as SNTAGT. V shed 5 bases, J shed 4 bases, and the junction held 8 bases outside the gene matches. The CDR3 is 16 amino acids. CDR3 DNA: TGTGCCAGCAGTCCCGGGACAGGGGTCGGGAATCAGCCCCAGCATTTT. Encoded protein: CASSPGTGVGNQPQHF.

This clonotype was seen repeatedly, ten times or more. The CDR3 loop reads CASSFQGNKWEAFF. Here the CDR3 DNA reads TGTGCCAGCAGCTTTCAGGGAAATAAGTGGGAAGCTTTCTTT. The chain is built from TRBV11-2 and TRBJ1-1; possibly TRBD1 for D (5 bases). This CDR3 comprises 14 residues. The V gene lost 3 bases and the J gene lost 8 bases, with 16 bases spanning the gap. Germline V CDR1 and CDR2: SGHAT, FQNNGV.

The V call is TRBV4-1, the J call TRBJ2-1; D possibly corresponds to TRBD1 (6 bases). The CDR3 consists of 15 residues. Germline values: CDR1 MGHRA, CDR2 YSYEKL. Trimming stripped 2 bases from V and 8 bases from J, with 16 bases between. CDR3 DNA: TGCGCCAGCAGCCAAACTATTTCAGGGGTGGATGAGCAGTTCTTC. This codes for CASSQTISGVDEQFF.

This clonotype has a handful of counts. V usage is TRBV30 and J usage is TRBJ2-1, with D unclear. The CDR3 loop spans 15 amino acids. CDR1 and CDR2 from the germline V gene are GTSNPN and SVGIG (reference sequence). Trimming removed 3 bases from V and 0 bases from J, with 12 bases in between. The chain's CDR3 is CAWRPTRSSYNEQFF. In DNA, the CDR3 is TGTGCCTGGAGGCCTACGCGGAGCTCCTACAATGAGCAGTTCTTC. Full variable domain (remainder filled in from reference TRBV30 and TRBJ2-1): SQTIHQWPATLVQPVGSPLSLECTVEGTSNPNLYWYRQAAGRGLQLLFYSVGIGQISSEVPQNLSASRPQDRQFILSSKKLLLSDSGFYLCAWRPTRSSYNEQFFGPGTRLTVL.

This clonotype has a count of ten or more. CDR3 in DNA: TGTGCCAGCAGGGCCGGGACAGGGGAAGACTCCTACGAGCAGTACTTC. Amino acids: CASRAGTGEDSYEQYF. J is TRBJ2-7 and V is TRBV2, with 10 bases fitting TRBD1. The CDR3 runs to 16 residues. Germline assignment: CDR1 SNHLY and CDR2 FYNNEI. The trim removed 6 bases at V and 0 bases at J, leaving 8 bases unmatched.

This clonotype was recorded many times. J is TRBJ1-4 and V is TRBV12-3 or TRBV12-4; D remains unclear. Trimming pared 3 bases from V and 5 bases from J, leaving 7 bases between. The CDR3 loop spans 13 amino acids. CDR3 sequence (DNA): TGTGCCAGCAGTTTTGAACCGAATGAAAAACTGTTTTTT. Encoded protein: CASSFEPNEKLFF.

A few counts support this clonotype. The chain links TRBV16 to TRBJ1-2; TRBD1 agrees at 8 bases. J lost 7 bases, V lost 3 bases, and 13 bases had no gene match. CDR1 KGHSY and CDR2 FQNENV come from the germline V gene. The length of the CDR3 is 16 residues. The CDR3 spells CASSHTTGDGASGYTF. The CDR3 coding sequence is TGTGCCAGCAGCCATACGACAGGGGATGGGGCTTCTGGCTACACCTTC.

This clonotype was observed at least ten times. This rearrangement joins TRBV7-2 to TRBJ1-6; D is possibly TRBD1 (5 bases). The V gene's germline CDR1 is SGHTA and CDR2 FQGNSA. V was cut by 2 bases and J by 8 bases, with 13 bases left in between. The CDR3 extends over 15 amino acids. CDR3: CASSLITGGYSPLHF. Here the CDR3 DNA reads TGTGCCAGCAGCTTAATCACAGGAGGTTATTCACCCCTCCACTTT.

This clonotype was detected many times. The genes are TRBV5-1 and TRBJ1-2; D might be TRBD1 (5 bases). Trimming stripped 4 bases from V and 4 bases from J, with 23 bases between. The CDR3 is made up of 17 amino acids. The germline V gene has CDR1 SGHRS and CDR2 YFSETQ. The CDR3 coding sequence is TGCGCCAGCAGCGATACCGACCGGCCAGACAGAGGCTATGGCTACACCTTC. Translated: CASSDTDRPDRGYGYTF.